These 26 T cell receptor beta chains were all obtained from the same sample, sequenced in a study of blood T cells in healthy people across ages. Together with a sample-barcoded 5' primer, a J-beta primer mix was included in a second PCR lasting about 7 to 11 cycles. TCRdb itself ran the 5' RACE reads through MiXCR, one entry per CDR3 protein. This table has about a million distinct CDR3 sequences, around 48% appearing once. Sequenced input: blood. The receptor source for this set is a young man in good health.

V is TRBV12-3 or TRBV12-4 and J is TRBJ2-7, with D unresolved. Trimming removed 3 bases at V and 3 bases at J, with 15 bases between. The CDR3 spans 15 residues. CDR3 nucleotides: TGTGCCAGCAGTTTGGCATCTAATGGGGTCTACGAGCAGTACTTC. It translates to CASSLASNGVYEQYF.

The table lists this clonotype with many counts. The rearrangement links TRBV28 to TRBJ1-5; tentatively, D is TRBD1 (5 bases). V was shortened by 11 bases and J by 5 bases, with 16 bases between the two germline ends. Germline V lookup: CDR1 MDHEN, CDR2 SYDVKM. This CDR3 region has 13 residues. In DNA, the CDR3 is TGTGCCGCTATCGGCAGGGCTGATCAGCCCCAGCATTTT. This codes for CAAIGRADQPQHF.

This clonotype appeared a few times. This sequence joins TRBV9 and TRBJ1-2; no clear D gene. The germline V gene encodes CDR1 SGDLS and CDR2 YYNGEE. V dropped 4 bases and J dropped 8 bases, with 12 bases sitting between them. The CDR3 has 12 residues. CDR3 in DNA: TGTGCCAGCAGCCCGAACAGTCAAGGCTACACCTTC. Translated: CASSPNSQGYTF.

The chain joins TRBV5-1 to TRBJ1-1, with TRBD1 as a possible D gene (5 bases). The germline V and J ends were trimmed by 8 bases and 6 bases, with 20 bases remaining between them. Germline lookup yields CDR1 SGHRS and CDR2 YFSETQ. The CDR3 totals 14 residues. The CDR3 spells CARSAAGRAPEAFF. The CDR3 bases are TGCGCCAGGTCTGCAGCGGGCAGGGCTCCTGAAGCTTTCTTT.

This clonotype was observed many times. CDR3 DNA sequence: TGCGCCAGCAGCCAAGACATTGAACGGTCTGGCTACACCTTC. Its protein is CASSQDIERSGYTF. V and J are TRBV4-3 and TRBJ1-2; D call uncertain. V was shortened by 0 bases and J by 7 bases, with 12 bases between the two germline ends. Germline V gives CDR1 LGHNA, CDR2 YSLEER. There are 14 residues in the CDR3.

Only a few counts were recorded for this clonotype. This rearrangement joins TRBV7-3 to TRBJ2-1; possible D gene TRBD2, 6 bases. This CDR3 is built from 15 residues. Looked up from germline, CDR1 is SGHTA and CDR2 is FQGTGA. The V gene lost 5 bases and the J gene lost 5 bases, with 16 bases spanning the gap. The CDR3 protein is CASSQRAGYDNEQFF. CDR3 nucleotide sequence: TGTGCCAGCAGCCAGCGGGCCGGGTACGACAATGAGCAGTTCTTC.

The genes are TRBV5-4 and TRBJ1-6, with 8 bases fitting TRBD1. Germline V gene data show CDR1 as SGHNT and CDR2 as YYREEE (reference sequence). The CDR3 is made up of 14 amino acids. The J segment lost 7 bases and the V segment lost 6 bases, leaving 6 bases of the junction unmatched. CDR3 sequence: CASNDRGRNSPLHF. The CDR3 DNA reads TGTGCCAGCAACGACAGGGGAAGGAATTCACCCCTCCACTTT.

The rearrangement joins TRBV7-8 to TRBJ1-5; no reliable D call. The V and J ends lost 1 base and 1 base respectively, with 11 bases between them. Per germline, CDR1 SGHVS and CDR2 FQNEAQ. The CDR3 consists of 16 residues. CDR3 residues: CASSLGVAFSNQPQHF. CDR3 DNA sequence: TGTGCCAGCAGCTTAGGGGTGGCGTTCAGCAATCAGCCCCAGCATTTT.

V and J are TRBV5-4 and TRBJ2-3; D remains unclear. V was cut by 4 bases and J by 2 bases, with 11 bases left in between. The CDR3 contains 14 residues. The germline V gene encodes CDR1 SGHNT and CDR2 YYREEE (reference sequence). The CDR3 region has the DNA TGTGCCAGCAGCCTTCCCGGCTCCACAGATACGCAGTATTTT. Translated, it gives CASSLPGSTDTQYF.

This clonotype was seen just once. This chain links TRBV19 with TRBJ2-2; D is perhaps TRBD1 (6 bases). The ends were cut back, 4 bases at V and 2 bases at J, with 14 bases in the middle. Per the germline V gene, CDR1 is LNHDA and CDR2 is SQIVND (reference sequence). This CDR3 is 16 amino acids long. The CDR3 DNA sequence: TGTGCCAGTAGTAAAAGTCTGGGGGCTAACACCGGGGAGCTGTTTTTT. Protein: CASSKSLGANTGELFF.

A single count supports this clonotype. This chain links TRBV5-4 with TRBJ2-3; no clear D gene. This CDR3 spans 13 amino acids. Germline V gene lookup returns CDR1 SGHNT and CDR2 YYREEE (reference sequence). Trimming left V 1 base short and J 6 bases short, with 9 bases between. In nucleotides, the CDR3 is TGTGCCAGCAGCTTGAGTCGTGAGGATACGCAGTATTTT. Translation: CASSLSREDTQYF.

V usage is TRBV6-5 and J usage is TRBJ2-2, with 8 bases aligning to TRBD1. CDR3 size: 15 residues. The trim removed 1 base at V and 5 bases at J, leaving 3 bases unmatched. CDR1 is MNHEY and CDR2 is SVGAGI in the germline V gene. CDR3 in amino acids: CASSYLGQGTGELFF. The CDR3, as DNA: TGTGCCAGCAGTTACTTAGGACAGGGAACCGGGGAGCTGTTTTTT.

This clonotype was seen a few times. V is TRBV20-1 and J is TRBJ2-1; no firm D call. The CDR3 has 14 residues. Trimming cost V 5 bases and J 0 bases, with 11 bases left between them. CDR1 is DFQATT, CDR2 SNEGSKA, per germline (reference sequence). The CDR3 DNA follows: TGCAGTGCTTCGGACGACGGCTCCTACAATGAGCAGTTCTTC. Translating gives CSASDDGSYNEQFF.

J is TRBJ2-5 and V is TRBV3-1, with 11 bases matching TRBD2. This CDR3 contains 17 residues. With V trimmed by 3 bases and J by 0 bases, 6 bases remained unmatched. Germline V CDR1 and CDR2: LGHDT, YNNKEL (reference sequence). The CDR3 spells CASSQSTSGAYQETQYF. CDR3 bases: TGTGCCAGCAGCCAGTCGACTAGCGGGGCGTACCAAGAGACCCAGTACTTC.

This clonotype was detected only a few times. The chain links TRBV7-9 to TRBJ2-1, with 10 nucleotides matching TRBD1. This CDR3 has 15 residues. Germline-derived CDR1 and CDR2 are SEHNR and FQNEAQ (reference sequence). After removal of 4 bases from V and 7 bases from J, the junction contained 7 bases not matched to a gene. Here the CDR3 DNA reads TGTGCCAGCAGCTATCGGGGACAGGGGTTTAATGAGCAGTTCTTC. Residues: CASSYRGQGFNEQFF.

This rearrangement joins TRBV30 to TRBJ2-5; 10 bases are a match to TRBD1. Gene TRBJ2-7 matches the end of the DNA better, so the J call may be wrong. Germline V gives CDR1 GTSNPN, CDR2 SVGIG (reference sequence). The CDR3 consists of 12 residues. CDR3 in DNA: TGTGCCTCCGGACAGGGGGGATACGAGCAGTACTTC. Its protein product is CASGQGGYEQYF.

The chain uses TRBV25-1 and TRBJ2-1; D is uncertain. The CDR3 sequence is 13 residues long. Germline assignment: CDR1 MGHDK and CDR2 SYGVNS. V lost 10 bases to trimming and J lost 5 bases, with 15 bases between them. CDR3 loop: CATVTPPDNEQFF. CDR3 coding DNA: TGTGCCACCGTAACCCCACCCGACAATGAGCAGTTCTTC.

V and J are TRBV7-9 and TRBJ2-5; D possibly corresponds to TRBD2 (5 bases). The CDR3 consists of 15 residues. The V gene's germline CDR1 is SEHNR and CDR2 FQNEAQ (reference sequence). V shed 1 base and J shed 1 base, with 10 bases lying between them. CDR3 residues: CASSLGERFQETQYF. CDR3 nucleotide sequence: TGTGCCAGCAGCTTAGGGGAGCGATTCCAAGAGACCCAGTACTTC.

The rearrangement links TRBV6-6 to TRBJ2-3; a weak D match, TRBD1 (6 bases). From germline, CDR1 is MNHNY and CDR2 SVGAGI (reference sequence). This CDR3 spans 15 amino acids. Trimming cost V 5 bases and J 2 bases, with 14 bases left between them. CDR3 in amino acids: CASSRSDSLTDTQYF. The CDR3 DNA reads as TGTGCCAGCAGTCGTTCGGACAGCCTCACAGATACGCAGTATTTT.

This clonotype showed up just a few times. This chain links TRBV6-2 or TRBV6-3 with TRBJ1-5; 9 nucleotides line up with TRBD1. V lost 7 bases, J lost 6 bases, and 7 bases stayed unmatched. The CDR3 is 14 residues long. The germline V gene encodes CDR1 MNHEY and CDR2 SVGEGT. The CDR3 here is CASTVTGGGQPQHF. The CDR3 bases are TGTGCCAGCACCGTGACAGGGGGTGGTCAGCCCCAGCATTTT.

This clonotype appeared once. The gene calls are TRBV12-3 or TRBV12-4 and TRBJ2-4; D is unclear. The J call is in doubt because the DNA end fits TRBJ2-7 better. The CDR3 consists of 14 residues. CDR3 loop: CASSYAADSYEQYF. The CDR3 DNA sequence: TGTGCCAGCAGTTATGCGGCTGACTCGTACGAGCAGTACTTC.

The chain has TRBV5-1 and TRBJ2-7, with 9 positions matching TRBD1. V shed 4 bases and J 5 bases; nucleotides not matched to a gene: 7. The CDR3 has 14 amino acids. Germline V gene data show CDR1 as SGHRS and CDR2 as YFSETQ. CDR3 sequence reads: CASSPRTGDHEQYF. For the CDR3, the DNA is TGCGCCAGCAGCCCTAGGACAGGGGACCACGAGCAGTACTTC.

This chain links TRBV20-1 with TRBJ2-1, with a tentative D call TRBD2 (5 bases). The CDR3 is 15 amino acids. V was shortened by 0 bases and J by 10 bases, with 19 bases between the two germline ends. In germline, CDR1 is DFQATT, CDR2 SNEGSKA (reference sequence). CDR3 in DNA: TGCAGTGCTAGAGACTATAGAAGCGGATCCTACGAGCAGTTCTTC. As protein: CSARDYRSGSYEQFF.

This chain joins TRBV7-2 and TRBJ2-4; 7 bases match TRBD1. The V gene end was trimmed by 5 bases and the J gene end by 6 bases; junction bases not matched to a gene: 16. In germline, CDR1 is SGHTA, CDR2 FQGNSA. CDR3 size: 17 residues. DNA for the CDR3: TGTGCCAGCAGCCGTCTCAGACAGGGATTGACCATAAACATTCAGTACTTC. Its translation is CASSRLRQGLTINIQYF.

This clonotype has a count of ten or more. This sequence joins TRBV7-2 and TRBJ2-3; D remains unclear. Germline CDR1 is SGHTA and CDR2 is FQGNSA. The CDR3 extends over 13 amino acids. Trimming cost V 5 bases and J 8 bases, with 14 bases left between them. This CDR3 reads CASSADWGTTQYF. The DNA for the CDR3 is TGTGCCAGCAGCGCCGATTGGGGTACTACGCAGTATTTT.

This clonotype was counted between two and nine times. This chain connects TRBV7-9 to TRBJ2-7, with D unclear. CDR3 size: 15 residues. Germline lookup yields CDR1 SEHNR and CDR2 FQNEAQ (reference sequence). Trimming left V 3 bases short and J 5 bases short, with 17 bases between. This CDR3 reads CASSFRPQGLDEQYF. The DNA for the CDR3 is TGTGCCAGCAGCTTCAGACCACAAGGTCTCGACGAGCAGTACTTC.